What follows are 9 T cell receptor beta chains derived from one specimen sequenced in a study of blood T cell repertoires in COVID-19. Only in-frame clones appear in the TCRdb table, and some are missing; sequencing was by immunoSEQ multiplex PCR. The sample lists some 20,000 clones, about 88% occurring once. Sequenced sample: peripheral blood. The origin of the receptors is a human donor with acute or convalescent COVID-19. The donor label of this sample is uncertain.

The chain combines TRBV19 with TRBJ1-6, with a weak D call TRBD1 (5 bases). V shed 4 bases and J shed 6 bases, with 10 bases lying between them. Germline V gene sequence: CDR1 LNHDA, CDR2 SQIVND (reference sequence). This CDR3 contains 14 residues. In DNA form, the CDR3 reads TGTGCCAGTAGTACCCGGGGGGTTAATTCACCCCTCCACTTT. This gives the protein CASSTRGVNSPLHF. Using reference TRBV19 and TRBJ1-6 for the parts outside the CDR3, the full variable domain is DGGITQSPKYLFRKEGQNVTLSCEQNLNHDAMYWYRQDPGQGLRLIYYSQIVNDFQKGDIAEGYSVSREKKESFPLTVTSAQKNPTAFYLCASSTRGVNSPLHFGNGTRLTVT.

The V call is TRBV15, the J call TRBJ1-3; a weak D match, TRBD1 (6 bases). The CDR3 loop spans 14 amino acids. Trimming took off 0 bases at V and 8 bases at J, with 11 bases between the two ends. Germline V gives CDR1 LNHNV, CDR2 YYDKDF (reference sequence). CDR3 in amino acids: CATSREDSGDTIYF. CDR3 nucleotides: TGTGCCACCAGCAGAGAGGACAGCGGGGACACCATATATTTT.

This rearrangement joins TRBV11-2 to TRBJ1-3, with 10 bases identical to TRBD1. The CDR3 is 20 residues long. The V segment lost 0 bases and the J segment 0 bases; nucleotides outside the gene matches: 11. Germline V CDR1 and CDR2: SGHAT, FQNNGV. The CDR3 sequence is CASSLEDRGLRMSSGNTIYF. The CDR3 bases are TGTGCCAGCAGCTTAGAGGACAGGGGGTTAAGAATGAGCTCTGGAAACACCATATATTTT.

V and J are TRBV2 and TRBJ2-7; 7 bases are a match to TRBD2. CDR1 is SNHLY, CDR2 FYNNEI, per germline. V shed 7 bases and J 4 bases; nucleotides not matched to a gene: 10. This CDR3 region has 14 residues. The CDR3 nucleotides read TGTGCCAGCAATCGGGGGGATGTTCGATACGAGCAGTACTTC. It codes for CASNRGDVRYEQYF.

The rearrangement joins TRBV5-8 to TRBJ1-1, with 12 positions matching TRBD1. The CDR3 has 15 amino acids. The J segment lost 4 bases and the V segment lost 3 bases, leaving 4 bases of the junction unmatched. Germline V gives CDR1 SGHTS, CDR2 YDEGEE. For the CDR3, the DNA is TGTGCCAGCAGCTGGGACAGGGGGCGCGTCACTGAAGCTTTCTTT. Its translation: CASSWDRGRVTEAFF.

V is TRBV6-5 and J is TRBJ1-4; D uncertain. The V gene lost 6 bases and the J gene lost 6 bases, with 8 bases spanning the gap. The CDR3 length is 12 residues. The germline CDR1 and CDR2 sequences are MNHEY and SVGAGI. Written as DNA, the CDR3 is TGTGCCAGCAGACAGTACGATGAAAAACTGTTTTTT. It codes for CASRQYDEKLFF.

The gene calls are TRBV30 and TRBJ2-1; 10 positions match TRBD2. CDR1 GTSNPN and CDR2 SVGIG come from the germline V gene (reference sequence). This CDR3 is 14 amino acids long. V trimming: 3 bases; J trimming: 6 bases; junction bases outside the gene matches: 5. The CDR3: CAWSHSGRFNEQFF. The DNA of the CDR3 is TGTGCCTGGAGCCATAGCGGGAGGTTCAATGAGCAGTTCTTC.

This rearrangement joins TRBV12-3 or TRBV12-4 to TRBJ1-4; D perhaps matches TRBD1 (5 bases). The CDR3 is 13 residues long. V was clipped by 6 bases and J by 7 bases, with 12 bases between them. The CDR3 region has the DNA TGTGCCAGCAGCGGGGGAGGGCGTGAAAAACTGTTTTTT. The encoded protein is CASSGGGREKLFF.

V is TRBV18 and J is TRBJ2-3; TRBD2 matches 8 bases. The germline CDR1 and CDR2 sequences are KGHSH and LQKENI. This CDR3 has 21 amino acids. After removal of 1 base from V and 1 base from J, the junction contained 19 bases not matched to a gene. This chain's CDR3 is CASSPLRGTASGGGGTDTQYF. The CDR3 DNA reads TGTGCCAGCTCACCACTTCGGGGGACGGCCAGCGGGGGAGGTGGCACAGATACGCAGTATTTT.